These T cell receptor beta chains were read from a single sample in a study of beta chain features in type 1 diabetes. Only in-frame clones appear in the TCRdb table, and some are missing; sequencing was by immunoSEQ multiplex PCR. The sample contains 200,000 to 300,000 clones, under 13% of which appear only once. Sequenced sample: naive CD4+ T cells from blood. These receptors originate from a man aged 25 to 45 with type 1 diabetes. Both conserved end residues are part of each CDR3. The order of the fields is D gene, V gene, clone size, J gene, CDR3 DNA, CDR3 protein. D genes are given only for firm matches. Rows give clone size only sometimes, using once, few, many, or a class for an expanded clone.

>NA|TRBV5-1|few|TRBJ2-5
TGCGCCAGCAGTCGTCTAGGGGCCCAAGAGACCCAGTACTTC
CASSRLGAQETQYF
>TRBD1|TRBV28|NA|TRBJ1-2
TGTGCCAGCAGTATGACAGGGAACTATGGCTACACCTTC
CASSMTGNYGYTF
>NA|TRBV30|few|TRBJ1-6
TGTGCCTGGAGCCGGGTACAAACCTATTCACCCCTCCACTTT
CAWSRVQTYSPLHF
>NA|TRBV30|NA|TRBJ1-1
TGTGCCTGCCCGGCTCGTGGACAGAACACTGAAGCTTTCTTT
CACPARGQNTEAFF
>NA|TRBV9|NA|TRBJ2-3
TGTGCCAGCAGCGTAGATCCGGGGAACACAGATACGCAGTATTTT
CASSVDPGNTDTQYF
>NA|TRBV7-9|NA|TRBJ1-2
TGTGCCAGCAGCTTAGGCCAGGCTGTGGGTGGCTACACCTTC
CASSLGQAVGGYTF
>TRBD2|TRBV5-4|NA|TRBJ2-5
TGTGCCAGCAGCTTGGAACTAGCGGGGGGCAGGGAGACCCAGTACTTC
CASSLELAGGRETQYF
>TRBD2|TRBV7-6|NA|TRBJ2-2
TGTGCCAGCAGCTTCAATCGACTAGCGCCGGGATTTAGGTCGCACACCGGGGAGCTGTTTTTT
CASSFNRLAPGFRSHTGELFF
>NA|TRBV9|few|TRBJ2-3
TGTGCCAGCAGCGTAGCTCCGGCAGGGCTTTCTCCAGATACGCAGTATTTT
CASSVAPAGLSPDTQYF
>NA|TRBV7-9|NA|TRBJ2-5
TGTGCCAGCAGCCTTTTTAATGCAGGGCAAGAGACCCAGTACTTC
CASSLFNAGQETQYF
>NA|TRBV9|few|TRBJ1-1
TGTGCCAGCAGCCCCGACAGCTACACTGAAGCTTTCTTT
CASSPDSYTEAFF
>NA|TRBV7-9|NA|TRBJ1-5
TGTGCCAGCAGCTCCCAGACAGGCAATCAGCCCCAGCATTTT
CASSSQTGNQPQHF
>TRBD1|TRBV18|NA|TRBJ2-5
TGTGCCAGCTCACAAGACAGGGCGCCCTTCGGGACCCAGTACTTC
CASSQDRAPFGTQYF
>NA|TRBV7-9|NA|TRBJ2-1
TGTGCCAGCAGCCCGACTCTAGCGAAGAGAGATGAGCAGTTCTTC
CASSPTLAKRDEQFF
>TRBD1|TRBV9|few|TRBJ2-1
TGTGCCAGCAGCCGGGGACAGGGGATTGATGAGCAGTTCTTC
CASSRGQGIDEQFF
>TRBD1|TRBV30|NA|TRBJ1-2
TGTGCCTGGAGTCGGGACAGATCTGGCTACACCTTC
CAWSRDRSGYTF
>TRBD1|TRBV15|few|TRBJ1-2
TGTGCCACTCGGAGGGGACAGGGTGATGGCTACACCTTC
CATRRGQGDGYTF
>TRBD1|TRBV28|NA|TRBJ2-7
TGTGCCAGCAGTTTCACAGGGGGCTACGAGCAGTACTTC
CASSFTGGYEQYF
>NA|TRBV6-5|NA|TRBJ2-7
TGTGCCAGCAACCAGGGAAACGAGCAGTACTTC
CASNQGNEQYF
>TRBD1|TRBV25-1|NA|TRBJ2-5
TGTGCCAGCAGCCCGGGACAGCCTGTCCAAGAGACCCAGTACTTC
CASSPGQPVQETQYF
>NA|TRBV2|NA|TRBJ2-7
TGTGCCAGCAGCCAGGGGTACGAGCAGTACTTC
CASSQGYEQYF
>NA|TRBV18|NA|TRBJ1-1
TGTGCCAGCTCATCCGGGGAGAACACTGAAGCTTTCTTT
CASSSGENTEAFF
>NA|TRBV7-9|few|TRBJ1-2
TGTGCCAGCAGCTTCGAGTCTAGCTATGGCTACACCTTC
CASSFESSYGYTF
>NA|TRBV4-1|few|TRBJ1-5
TGCGCCAGCAGCCTGGGAGGGAGCAGGGAGCCCCAGCATTTT
CASSLGGSREPQHF
>NA|TRBV30|NA|TRBJ2-1
TGTGCCTGGACCGGTAGCTCCTACAATGAGCAGTTCTTC
CAWTGSSYNEQFF
>TRBD2|TRBV4-3|few|TRBJ2-1
TGCGCCAGCAGTACCCTGGAGGGGACTAGCGGCAACAATGAGCAGTTCTTC
CASSTLEGTSGNNEQFF
>TRBD2|TRBV7-9|NA|TRBJ2-7
TGTGCCAGCAGGACGACGCGGGGGGGGCGATTCAACGAGCAGTACTTC
CASRTTRGGRFNEQYF
>NA|TRBV20-1|NA|TRBJ1-1
TGCAGTGTTTTTACGGGGGACGCTTTCTTT
CSVFTGDAFF
>TRBD1|TRBV5-1|few|TRBJ2-1
TGCGCCAGCAGCTTATATACAGGGGGCAGGGGTGTCAATGAGCAGTTCTTC
CASSLYTGGRGVNEQFF
>NA|TRBV28|NA|TRBJ2-1
TGTGCCAGCATACAGAATGGTGAGCAGTTCTTC
CASIQNGEQFF
>NA|TRBV9|NA|TRBJ1-6
TGTGCCAGCAGCCCGGGGGGGAGGGAGGGTTCACCCCTCCACTTT
CASSPGGREGSPLHF
>NA|TRBV14|few|TRBJ2-7
TGTGCCAGCAGCCAAAAGGGGGTTTACAACTCCTACGAGCAGTACTTC
CASSQKGVYNSYEQYF
>NA|TRBV11-1|NA|TRBJ1-4
TGTGCCAGCAGCCGCCCGGGTGAAAAACTGTTTTTT
CASSRPGEKLFF
>NA|TRBV28|NA|TRBJ1-4
TGTGCGATTCGAGCGGGGGGCGATGAAAAACTGTTTTTT
CAIRAGGDEKLFF
>NA|TRBV9|NA|TRBJ1-5
TGTGCCAGCAGTCAGGGCGCAAAGGGGCAGCCCCAGCATTTT
CASSQGAKGQPQHF
>NA|TRBV21-1|few|TRBJ2-7
TGTGCCAGCAGCAAACGCGAGCAGTACTTC
CASSKREQYF
>NA|TRBV7-3|NA|TRBJ1-6
TGTGCCAGCAGCTTAACGTACGGTTCACCCCTCCACTTT
CASSLTYGSPLHF
>TRBD1|TRBV28|few|TRBJ2-7
TGTGCCAGCAGTACCGGACAGGCCCACTCCTACGAGCAGTACTTC
CASSTGQAHSYEQYF
>NA|TRBV4-2|NA|TRBJ2-1
TGTGCCAGCAGCCCGACCGTGGTCGCGGGACCCCACAATGAGCAGTTCTTC
CASSPTVVAGPHNEQFF
>TRBD2|TRBV7-8|NA|TRBJ2-1
TGTGCCAGCAGCCCCCGACTAGCGGGGCAGTTCTTC
CASSPRLAGQFF
>NA|TRBV7-9|NA|TRBJ1-2
TGTGCCAGCAGCTTTGAGGGACTGGCACATGGCTACACCTTC
CASSFEGLAHGYTF
>TRBD2|TRBV11-2|few|TRBJ2-3
TGTGCCAGCAGCTCGGGACTAGCGGGGGGGACAGATACGCAGTATTTT
CASSSGLAGGTDTQYF
>TRBD1|TRBV18|few|TRBJ2-7
TGTGCCAGCTCACATAGACAGGGTTCCTACGAGCAGTACTTC
CASSHRQGSYEQYF
>NA|TRBV7-9|NA|TRBJ2-5
TGTGCCAGCAGCTCGGGACTTCTGTACCAAGAGACCCAGTACTTC
CASSSGLLYQETQYF
>NA|TRBV7-8|few|TRBJ1-1
TGTGCCAGCAGCCCGTACACAGGGTCTGAAGCTTTCTTT
CASSPYTGSEAFF
>NA|TRBV10-3|NA|TRBJ1-1
TGTGCCATACAGGGTGGAGAAAACACTGAAGCTTTCTTT
CAIQGGENTEAFF
>TRBD1|TRBV5-1|few|TRBJ1-1
TGCGCCAGCAGCTTGGGTGGACAGGACACTGAAGCTTTCTTT
CASSLGGQDTEAFF
>TRBD2|TRBV7-2|NA|TRBJ2-2
TGTGCCAGCAGCCCGGGACTAGCGCTCCCCGGGGAGCTGTTTTTT
CASSPGLALPGELFF
>NA|TRBV19|NA|TRBJ1-5
TGTGCCAGTAGGGGTTGGGGGGACCAGCCCCAGCATTTT
CASRGWGDQPQHF
>TRBD1|TRBV27|NA|TRBJ1-6
TGTGCCAGCAGAACTACAGGGGGCACACCCCTCCACTTT
CASRTTGGTPLHF
>NA|TRBV29-1|few|TRBJ2-3
TGCAGCGCTGGAGAGGAGGGAGGAGATACGCAGTATTTT
CSAGEEGGDTQYF
>NA|TRBV28|NA|TRBJ1-2
TGTGCCAGCAGTTCGCCACACGACAGCGCCTATGGCTACACCTTC
CASSSPHDSAYGYTF
>TRBD1|TRBV29-1|NA|TRBJ2-5
TGCAGCGTTGTAAGGGACAGTCAAGAGACCCAGTACTTC
CSVVRDSQETQYF